Sequencing of this T cell receptor (beta chain) was carried out in a study of shared clonotypes between healthy human individuals. Across the study: Three plates each covered CD4 naive and memory; CD8 naive two, CD8 memory one.

Sorted-subset replicate PCRs used 200 ng of genomic DNA. This amount corresponded to 30,000 to 35,000 T cell genomes. Profiling relied on immunoSEQ multiplex PCR, and the TCRdb table lists in-frame clones only, not all of them. The sample contains 2 million to 2.5 million clones, 90% to 96% of which appear only once. Every one of the donors was a Caucasian adult that lived in Nashville, Tennessee. The V end was cut by 6 bases, the J end by 5 bases, with 10 bases between. CDR3 length: 12 residues. Germline CDR1 is SNHLY and CDR2 is FYNNEI. The sample holds one count of this clone. The V and J genes are TRBV2 and TRBJ2-5; D gene ambiguous. Sequences were obtained from naive CD4+ T cells sorted from blood. Subset of the sample: CD45RA+ positively selected. The clonotype comes from a man in his late teens or twenties in good health. CDR3 DNA: TGTGCCAGCAGGGCTAACCCGGAGACCCAGTACTTC. Encoded protein: CASRANPETQYF.